What follows are 26 T cell receptor beta chains derived from one specimen sequenced in a study of esophageal squamous cell carcinoma under preoperative chemotherapy. The time point was: before preoperative PTX-NDP chemotherapy. TCRdb independently ran MiXCR on the PCR reads; one entry per CDR3 protein. In the table there are 16,000 or so distinct CDR3 sequences, more than 50% of which are singletons. Sampling was carried out from a patient given preoperative chemotherapy. The receptors originated from a human donor with esophageal squamous cell carcinoma. The donor label of this sample is uncertain.

With regard to this clonotype: Its ends do not fully match the called genes, so a read error is possible. V and J are TRBV6-1 and TRBJ2-2, with 8 bases fitting TRBD2. Germline V gives CDR1 MNHNS, CDR2 SASEGT. CDR3 length: 15 amino acids. DNA of the CDR3: TGTGCCAGCAGTCAGGCCGGGGGGGGCTCCGGGGAGCAGTTTTTT. Its translation is CASSQAGGGSGEQFF.

As to this clonotype: Relative to the germline gene, one junction end is altered; a read error may explain this. J is TRBJ2-1 and V is TRBV24-1; 9 positions agree with TRBD2. From germline, CDR1 is KGHDR and CDR2 SFDVKD. CDR3 length equals 15 residues. The CDR3 DNA sequence: TGTGCCACCAGTCATAGCGGGAGAGAGGGCAATAAGCAGTTTTTT. This codes for CATSHSGREGNKQFF.

In its sample, this clonotype was seen a few times. J is TRBJ2-5 and V is TRBV6-4; 7 bases agree with TRBD2. The end of the DNA fits TRBJ2-7 better, so the J call may be wrong. The CDR3 is made up of 12 amino acids. Germline loops: CDR1 MRHNA, CDR2 SNTAGT. In nucleotides, the CDR3 is TGTGCCAGCAGGGGGGGGGGGAGCGAGCAGTACTTC. Translation: CASRGGGSEQYF.

For the CDR3, the DNA is TGTGCCAGCAGCTTACGCAGGAAACTACAAGCTTTCTTT. Its protein product is CASSLRRKLQAFF. The rearrangement uses TRBV11-3 and TRBJ1-1; D is ambiguous. CDR3 length: 13 amino acids. Trimming shortened V by 2 bases and J by 9 bases, and 13 bases separated the two germline ends. In germline, CDR1 is SGHNT, CDR2 YENEEA.

The chain has TRBV6-1 and TRBJ2-7; 9 nucleotides line up with TRBD2. CDR1 and CDR2 from the germline V gene are MNHNS and SASEGT. The CDR3 length is 15 residues. The V gene end was trimmed by 6 bases and the J gene end by 2 bases; junction bases not matched to a gene: 8. In nucleotides, the CDR3 is TGTGCCAGCAGGACCCGGGCGGGGGGGACCTACGAGCAGTACTTC. It encodes CASRTRAGGTYEQYF.

Concerning this clonotype itself: This clone may be a read error of a much larger clone one base away. The genes are TRBV11-1 and TRBJ2-1, with 8 bases that match TRBD2. Germline lookup yields CDR1 SGHAT and CDR2 FQDESV (reference sequence). The CDR3 has 15 amino acids. The CDR3 reads CVSSEERERYYEQFF. In DNA, the CDR3 is TGTGTCAGCAGCGAAGAGCGGGAGAGGTATTACGAGCAGTTCTTC.

This clonotype turned up a few times. The CDR3 here is CARSLTSGRALTDTQYF. The CDR3 region has the DNA TGTGCCAGAAGCTTGACTAGCGGGAGGGCCCTCACAGATACGCAGTATTTT. V is TRBV5-3 and J is TRBJ2-3; 13 positions agree with TRBD2. TRBV5-3 is identified as an open reading frame with a role that is uncertain. Losses at the gene ends were 1 base for V and 2 bases for J; bases not matched to a gene: 4. The CDR3 extends over 17 amino acids.

This clonotype was recorded a few times. The chain combines TRBV11-1 with TRBJ1-4; D gene unclear. The V end lost 4 bases, the J end lost 8 bases, and 5 bases lay between the germline ends. The germline gives CDR1 SGHAT, CDR2 FQDESV (reference sequence). The CDR3 extends over 11 amino acids. The CDR3 nucleotides read TGTGCCAGCAGCTCGGGGGAAAAACTGTTTTTT. Its protein is CASSSGEKLFF.

The chain combines TRBV6-1 with TRBJ2-4; the D gene could be TRBD1 or TRBD2 (6 bases each). Germline lookup yields CDR1 MNHNS and CDR2 SASEGT. This CDR3 has 19 residues. With 1 base removed from V and 12 bases from J, the gap between germline ends came to 31 bases. The CDR3 loop is CASSEGAGKGGLDKKTQYF. DNA for the CDR3: TGTGCCAGCAGTGAAGGTGCGGGGAAAGGGGGTCTAGACAAAAAGACTCAGTACTTC.

This clonotype is deemed large. The chain recombines TRBV6-5 with TRBJ2-1; a possible D gene is TRBD2 (5 bases). CDR1 and CDR2 (germline): MNHEY, SVGAGI. This CDR3 is built from 16 residues. The germline V and J ends were trimmed by 5 bases and 4 bases, with 18 bases remaining between them. CDR3: CASSTSRGGSYNEQFF. The DNA of the CDR3 is TGTGCCAGCAGTACAAGCCGGGGTGGATCTTACAATGAGCAGTTCTTC.

This clonotype counts as medium-sized. The rearrangement uses TRBV6-1 and TRBJ1-4; D is possibly TRBD1 (6 bases). Germline loops: CDR1 MNHNS, CDR2 SASEGT. This CDR3 comprises 15 residues. The ends were cut back, 11 bases at V and 0 bases at J, with 16 bases in the middle. DNA for the CDR3: TGTGCCTCCAACAGGGCCGGGGCAACTAATGAAAAACTGTTTTTT. Amino acids: CASNRAGATNEKLFF.

The rearrangement uses TRBV27 and TRBJ2-1; 10 bases are shared with TRBD1. V trimming: 9 bases; J trimming: 8 bases; junction bases outside the gene matches: 4. CDR1 and CDR2 (germline): MNHEY, SMNVEV (reference sequence). CDR3 length equals 12 residues. The CDR3 sequence is CASRDRGHEQFF. CDR3 coding DNA: TGTGCCAGTCGGGACAGGGGCCATGAGCAGTTCTTC.

Worth noting for this clonotype: One end of the junction does not line up with germline, which may come from a read error. The V call is TRBV6-1, the J call TRBJ2-1; D is uncertain. The germline V gene has CDR1 MNHNS and CDR2 SASEGT. This CDR3 contains 14 residues. The CDR3 loop is CASRARATTDEQFF. In DNA form, the CDR3 reads TGTGCCAGCAGGGCCCGGGCGACCACCGATGAGCAGTTTTTC.

The rearrangement joins TRBV6-1 to TRBJ2-1; perhaps TRBD1 as D (6 bases). The CDR3 is 16 residues long. Germline V gives CDR1 MNHNS, CDR2 SASEGT. The germline V and J ends were trimmed by 6 bases and 12 bases, with 27 bases remaining between them. The DNA of the CDR3 is TGTGCCAGCAGCCTTGTACAGGGTAGGGGCTACGATGCGCAGTTCTTC. Translated, it gives CASSLVQGRGYDAQFF.

The chain couples TRBV7-2 to TRBJ2-5; D possibly corresponds to TRBD1 (6 bases). The J call may be wrong; the DNA end is better matched by TRBJ2-7. The CDR3 contains 17 residues. The germline CDR1 and CDR2 sequences are SGHTA and FQGNSA. The CDR3 DNA reads TGTGCCAGCAGCTTATTCGTGTCGACAGGCTACTCCTACGAGCAGTACTTC. This codes for CASSLFVSTGYSYEQYF.

The rearrangement uses TRBV6-4 and TRBJ2-1; 8 nucleotides agree with TRBD1. The J call may be faulty, since TRBJ2-7 better matches the DNA end. The CDR3 covers 15 residues. The germline gives CDR1 MRHNA, CDR2 SNTAGT. The CDR3 loop reads CASSMTGESFHEQYF. In DNA, the CDR3 is TGTGCCAGCAGTATGACAGGGGAGAGTTTCCATGAGCAGTACTTC.

There are a few counts of this clonotype. CDR3 protein: CASIGSTSYEQFF. CDR3 bases: TGTGCCAGCATTGGTAGTACCTCCTACGAGCAGTTCTTC. The chain carries TRBV6-1 and TRBJ2-1; D is ambiguous. The V gene lost 7 bases and the J gene lost 10 bases, with 17 bases spanning the gap. The CDR3 covers 13 residues. Germline V gives CDR1 MNHNS, CDR2 SASEGT.

The chain joins TRBV6-1 to TRBJ2-1; TRBD2 aligns across 13 bases. CDR3 length: 15 amino acids. With 6 bases clipped from V and 10 bases from J, the junction kept 9 bases outside the gene matches. Germline V gene sequence: CDR1 MNHNS, CDR2 SASEGT. The CDR3 loop is CASSRTSGSTYEQFF. Here the CDR3 DNA reads TGTGCCAGCAGCCGGACTAGCGGGAGCACCTACGAGCAGTTCTTC.

V and J are TRBV6-1 and TRBJ1-2, with 9 bases matching TRBD1. Unmatched junction bases numbered 5, after V lost 5 bases and J lost 4 bases. This CDR3 has 14 residues. Germline values: CDR1 MNHNS, CDR2 SASEGT. For the CDR3, the DNA is TGTGCCAGCAGTCCGACGACAGGGGGCTATGGCTACACCTTC. This codes for CASSPTTGGYGYTF.

This clonotype is termed medium-sized (0.01 to 0.1%). The V call is TRBV10-1, the J call TRBJ2-3; D remains unclear. The CDR3 has 15 amino acids. Germline-derived CDR1 and CDR2 are WNHNN and SYGVQD (reference sequence). Deletions cut 4 bases from V and 6 bases from J, with 17 bases between. CDR3 nucleotides: TGCGCCAGCAGTGGGGGAAGAGCAACTGGGGATACGCAGTATTTT. Residues: CASSGGRATGDTQYF.

The V gene is TRBV7-2, the J gene TRBJ2-3; D could derive from TRBD1 or TRBD2 (8 bases each). Trimming shortened V by 4 bases and J by 9 bases, and 23 bases separated the two germline ends. This CDR3 has 16 residues. Germline V gene data show CDR1 as SGHTA and CDR2 as FQGNSA. CDR3 nucleotide sequence: TGTGCCAGCAGCTCCAGGGGGCGGGGGGCCAATAGCACGCAGTATTTT. This sequence encodes CASSSRGRGANSTQYF. The full variable domain, completed using reference TRBV7-2 and TRBJ2-3, is GAGVSQSPSNKVTEKGKDVELRCDPISGHTALYWYRQSLGQGLEFLIYFQGNSAPDKSGLPSDRFSAERTGGSVSTLTIQRTQQEDSAVYLCASSSRGRGANSTQYFGPGTRLTVL.

Points on this clonotype: A read error may produce the germline difference seen at one junction end. The V call is TRBV6-1, the J call TRBJ2-3; D ambiguous. The CDR3 has 11 residues. Germline-derived CDR1 and CDR2 are MNHNS and SASEGT. The CDR3 nucleotides read TGTGCCGGCAGCGCCGAAGGGACGCAGTATTTT. This encodes CAGSAEGTQYF.

This clonotype was found a few times. The chain is built from TRBV27 and TRBJ2-1, with 8 bases lining up with TRBD1. The CDR3 loop spans 16 amino acids. V shed 0 bases, J shed 5 bases, and the junction held 6 bases outside the gene matches. Germline CDR1 reads MNHEY; CDR2 reads SMNVEV (reference sequence). Here the CDR3 DNA reads TGTGCCAGCAGTTTATCCCCCCGCAGGGGGCACAATGAGCAGTTCTTC. Amino acids: CASSLSPRRGHNEQFF.

This clonotype was seen ten or more times. As DNA, the CDR3 is TGCGCCAGCAGAGAGACTCACACAGATACGCAGTATTTT. It specifies CASRETHTDTQYF. The chain carries TRBV10-1 and TRBJ2-3, with D unresolved. The CDR3 runs 13 residues. V was trimmed by 6 bases and J by 2 bases, leaving 9 bases between them. In germline, CDR1 is WNHNN, CDR2 SYGVQD (reference sequence).

In regard to this clonotype: Its ends do not fully match the called genes, so a read error is possible. The CDR3 loop is CGSAGRGAKNTQYF. CDR3 nucleotide sequence: TGTGGCAGCGCGGGGCGGGGAGCCAAAAACACGCAGTATTTC. V usage is TRBV6-1 and J usage is TRBJ2-3; a possible D gene is TRBD2 (6 bases). The CDR3 is made up of 14 amino acids. Germline values: CDR1 MNHNS, CDR2 SASEGT.

V is TRBV6-1 and J is TRBJ2-7; TRBD2 agrees at 10 bases. V gave up 5 bases and J gave up 0 bases; unmatched junction bases: 7. There are 16 residues in the CDR3. Germline assignment: CDR1 MNHNS and CDR2 SASEGT. CDR3 protein: CASSQYLAGVSYEQYF. CDR3 bases: TGTGCCAGCAGTCAATACCTAGCGGGAGTCTCCTACGAGCAGTACTTC.